These 7 T cell receptor beta chains originate from one sample sequenced in a study of CD8 T cells in ankylosing spondylitis. One entry per CDR3 protein, called by TCRdb with MiXCR from the 5' RACE reads. The sample lists some 130,000 distinct CDR3 sequences, roughly 6.6% occurring once. The specimen was blood, either unsorted or a sorted T cell fraction (not recorded which). These receptors were collected from a female donor with ankylosing spondylitis or in good health (not recorded which).

This clonotype occurred many times. This chain uses TRBV12-3 or TRBV12-4 with TRBJ1-5; D ambiguous. This CDR3 contains 15 residues. V was shortened by 3 bases and J by 4 bases, with 13 bases between the two germline ends. The CDR3 DNA reads TGTGCCAGCAGTTTCGGTTCACTTAGGAATCAGCCCCAGCATTTT. Translated, it gives CASSFGSLRNQPQHF.

This clonotype was counted between two and nine times. V gene TRBV7-9 combines with J gene TRBJ1-4; possibly TRBD1 for D (6 bases). The V end lost 5 bases, the J end lost 3 bases, and 13 bases lay between the germline ends. The CDR3 length is 15 residues. Germline CDR1 and CDR2: SEHNR and FQNEAQ (reference sequence). Written as DNA, the CDR3 is TGTGCCAGCAGCCCCCAGGACAGCCCTAATGAAAAACTGTTTTTT. Protein product: CASSPQDSPNEKLFF.

This clonotype was counted ten times or more. This chain links TRBV28 with TRBJ1-2; 9 nucleotides align to TRBD1. V shed 3 bases and J 7 bases; nucleotides not matched to a gene: 3. CDR1 is MDHEN and CDR2 is SYDVKM in the germline V gene. This CDR3 has 13 amino acids. The CDR3 DNA sequence: TGTGCCAGCAGTTTGGGACAGGGTCTTGGCTACACCTTC. Translated: CASSLGQGLGYTF.

This clonotype was seen repeatedly, ten times or more. V is TRBV14 and J is TRBJ2-7, with TRBD2 matching 9 bases. Trimming at V came to 5 bases and at J to 3 bases, leaving 11 bases not matched to a gene. CDR3 size: 16 residues. Germline V CDR1 and CDR2: SGHDN, FVKESK. CDR3 in DNA: TGTGCCAGCAGCGGGCGACTAGCGGTGAATATCTACGAGCAGTACTTC. Protein sequence: CASSGRLAVNIYEQYF.

At least ten counts were recorded for this clonotype. The chain links TRBV11-2 to TRBJ1-2; a possible D gene is TRBD1 (5 bases). Trimming left V 2 bases short and J 7 bases short, with 11 bases between. CDR1 is SGHAT and CDR2 is FQNNGV in the germline V gene. The CDR3 consists of 13 residues. In nucleotides, the CDR3 is TGTGCCAGCAGCTTATTCAGGGTGCCTGGCTACACCTTC. Residues: CASSLFRVPGYTF.

In this sample, this clonotype turned up many times. This chain uses TRBV5-4 with TRBJ2-1; D is perhaps TRBD1 (6 bases). This CDR3 has 14 amino acids. Trimming left V 6 bases short and J 5 bases short, with 15 bases between. Germline CDR1 SGHNT, CDR2 YYREEE (reference sequence). CDR3 sequence reads: CASTDRFVNNEQFF. CDR3 DNA: TGTGCCAGCACCGACAGGTTCGTCAACAATGAGCAGTTCTTC.

The count of this clonotype is one. The chain is built from TRBV9 and TRBJ1-6; D is undetermined. Between the trimmed V and J ends, which lost 0 bases and 6 bases, there was a span of 10 bases. This CDR3 region has 15 residues. The germline CDR1 and CDR2 sequences are SGDLS and YYNGEE. The DNA for the CDR3 is TGTGCCAGCAGCGTAGGCTCGTCAGGTAATTCACCCCTCCACTTT. Amino acid sequence: CASSVGSSGNSPLHF.